One and the same sample provided the 26 T cell receptor beta chains below, sequenced in a study of low-dose radiotherapy and immunotherapy resistance in tumors (dated by TCRdb to between 2021 and 2023). The time point label here, explained by the study, means: before trial treatment. TCRdb records Illumina HiSeq 2500 as the sequencer. First-strand cDNA was synthesized using Superscript III and a set of TRAV- and TRBV-specific primers, so that both TCRalpha and TCRbeta chains were covered. TCRs were amplified with Phusion for roughly 20 PCR cycles using a constant-region primer together with the adapter attached to the V primers. Starting from the raw public reads, TCRdb applied fastp trimming at Q25, assembled clones with MiXCR and retained in-frame beta chains. Entries that share a CDR3 protein sequence are merged under the most common genes and DNA. The sample includes 40,000 or so distinct CDR3 sequences, with roughly 28% observed a single time. Around 3.5% of the sample lies in the top ten.

This sample comprised PBMCs, obtained before treatment. These receptors all come from a male donor with gallbladder cancer.

The rearrangement links TRBV5-1 to TRBJ2-2; the match to TRBD2 covers 14 bases. CDR3 length: 16 amino acids. The germline CDR1 and CDR2 sequences are SGHRS and YFSETQ. V shed 4 bases and J 4 bases; nucleotides not matched to a gene: 3. The CDR3 spells CASSGTSGSITGELFF. In nucleotides, the CDR3 is TGCGCCAGCAGCGGGACTAGCGGGAGTATCACCGGGGAGCTGTTTTTT. Full variable domain (remainder filled in from reference TRBV5-1 and TRBJ2-2): KAGVTQTPRYLIKTRGQQVTLSCSPISGHRSVSWYQQTPGQGLQFLFEYFSETQRNKGNFPGRFSGRQFSNSRSEMNVSTLELGDSALYLCASSGTSGSITGELFFGEGSRLTVL.

V is TRBV20-1 and J is TRBJ1-4, with 10 bases fitting TRBD1. Germline CDR1 reads DFQATT; CDR2 reads SNEGSKA (reference sequence). J lost 3 bases, V lost 6 bases, and 10 bases had no gene match. The CDR3 runs to 16 residues. The CDR3 coding sequence is TGCAGTGCAACCGGGACAGGGGTGGGGTCTAATGAAAAACTGTTTTTT. Translating it yields CSATGTGVGSNEKLFF.

The V call is TRBV5-1, the J call TRBJ1-2; a possible D gene is TRBD1 (5 bases). V gave up 4 bases and J gave up 7 bases, with 14 bases separating them. There are 13 residues in the CDR3. CDR1 and CDR2 (germline): SGHRS, YFSETQ. The CDR3 sequence: CASSEGTAPGYTF. The CDR3 nucleotides are TGCGCCAGCAGCGAAGGGACCGCTCCTGGCTACACCTTC.

This clonotype was seen ten or more times. The V call is TRBV12-3 or TRBV12-4, the J call TRBJ2-3, with D tentatively TRBD1 (6 bases). Trimming took 7 bases from V and 0 from J, leaving 11 bases between them. The CDR3 is made up of 14 amino acids. The CDR3 DNA is TGTGCCAGCATCACCGGGACAAGCACAGATACGCAGTATTTT. The encoded protein is CASITGTSTDTQYF.

The table lists this clonotype with many counts. Germline is not matched at one junction end, which may reflect a read error. The chain couples TRBV20-1 to TRBJ2-7; D perhaps matches TRBD1 (6 bases). CDR3 length: 8 residues. The germline V gene encodes CDR1 DFQATT and CDR2 SNEGSKA (reference sequence). The CDR3 region is CSVDRISF. CDR3 sequence (DNA): TGCAGTGTTGACAGGATAAGCTTC.

This clonotype was counted at least ten times. CDR3 nucleotide sequence: TGTGCCAGCAGTTTATTAGGCCCCGGGGAGCTGTTTTTT. It yields the protein CASSLLGPGELFF. The V gene is TRBV28, the J gene TRBJ2-2; D ambiguous. The germline V gene has CDR1 MDHEN and CDR2 SYDVKM. This CDR3 is built from 13 residues. Trimming shortened V by 1 base and J by 6 bases, and 6 bases separated the two germline ends. Complete variable domain (other parts from reference TRBV28 and TRBJ2-2): DVKVTQSSRYLVKRTGEKVFLECVQDMDHENMFWYRQDPGLGLRLIYFSYDVKMKEKGDIPEGYSVSREKKERFSLILESASTNQTSMYLCASSLLGPGELFFGEGSRLTVL.

V gene TRBV5-5 combines with J gene TRBJ2-1; 7 bases align to TRBD2. Germline CDR1 is SGHKS and CDR2 is YYEKEE (reference sequence). J was trimmed by 4 bases and V by 8 bases; bases with no gene match: 12. There are 15 residues in the CDR3. In DNA form, the CDR3 reads TGTGCCAGTAGTGGGGTAGCGGGCGGGTACAATGAGCAGTTCTTC. Its translation is CASSGVAGGYNEQFF.

In its sample, this clonotype was seen a few times. The V call is TRBV12-3 or TRBV12-4, the J call TRBJ2-1; no clear D. Trimming took 0 bases from V and 4 from J, leaving 7 bases between them. CDR3 length: 14 residues. The CDR3 DNA sequence: TGTGCCAGCAGTTTAGCCAATATATACAATGAGCAGTTCTTC. Translating it yields CASSLANIYNEQFF.

In this sample, this clonotype turned up many times. The V call is TRBV9, the J call TRBJ2-3; 9 bases align to TRBD2. The CDR3 loop spans 14 amino acids. V dropped 2 bases and J dropped 4; count of bases not matched to a gene: 2. Germline V gene lookup returns CDR1 SGDLS and CDR2 YYNGEE. The CDR3 nucleotides are TGTGCCAGCAGCGTTAGCGGGAGCTCAGATACGCAGTATTTT. The encoded protein is CASSVSGSSDTQYF.

This clonotype was found a few times. V gene TRBV5-1 combines with J gene TRBJ1-6; D is undetermined. Trimming removed 4 bases from V and 6 bases from J, with 5 bases in between. From germline, CDR1 is SGHRS and CDR2 YFSETQ. CDR3 length equals 12 residues. The CDR3 nucleotides are TGCGCCAGCAGCGAGAGTAATTCACCCCTCCACTTT. Residues: CASSESNSPLHF.

As regards this clonotype: A far more abundant clone sits one base away, making this likely a read error. Written as DNA, the CDR3 is TGTGCCAGCAGCACTGGGAATTCACCCCTCCACTTT. Its translation: CASSTGNSPLHF. This rearrangement joins TRBV2 to TRBJ1-6; no definite D call. The germline CDR1 and CDR2 sequences are SNHLY and FYNNEI. Trimming took 6 bases from V and 7 from J, leaving 7 bases between them. The CDR3 sequence is 12 residues long.

In its sample, this clonotype was seen many times. The V and J genes are TRBV28 and TRBJ1-2; TRBD1 is a possible D gene (6 bases). The CDR3 length is 16 residues. Germline values: CDR1 MDHEN, CDR2 SYDVKM. V shed 4 bases and J shed 5 bases, with 20 bases lying between them. The CDR3 protein is CASSSHSFDRQYGYTF. The DNA of the CDR3 is TGTGCCAGCAGTTCTCACTCATTTGACAGGCAGTATGGCTACACCTTC.

This clonotype appeared a single time. The chain carries TRBV5-4 and TRBJ2-5, with D unresolved. The CDR3 totals 11 residues. Trimming cost V 0 bases and J 4 bases, with 1 base left between them. The V gene's germline CDR1 is SGHNT and CDR2 YYREEE (reference sequence). The CDR3 DNA is TGTGCCAGCAGCTTGGCAGAGACCCAGTACTTC. This translates into CASSLAETQYF.

Many counts were recorded for this clonotype. The rearrangement uses TRBV7-9 and TRBJ2-1; TRBD1 matches at 9 bases. The germline V gene encodes CDR1 SEHNR and CDR2 FQNEAQ (reference sequence). This CDR3 is built from 15 residues. Unmatched junction bases numbered 11, after V lost 6 bases and J lost 8 bases. The CDR3 nucleotides are TGTGCCAGCAGTTCTATGGGACAGGGACGCGATGAGCAGTTCTTC. Translated: CASSSMGQGRDEQFF.

This clonotype occurred many times. CDR3 nucleotides: TGTGCCAGCAGCCCTCCAGGGGCTGGGGGTGAAGCTTTCTTT. The encoded protein is CASSPPGAGGEAFF. This chain uses TRBV12-3 or TRBV12-4 with TRBJ1-1, with D tentatively TRBD1 (6 bases). This CDR3 spans 14 amino acids. The germline V and J ends were trimmed by 6 bases and 7 bases, with 18 bases remaining between them.

The chain is built from TRBV5-3 and TRBJ2-1; 16 bases are a match to TRBD2. TRBV5-3 falls under the ORF class, with uncertain function. The length of the CDR3 is 17 residues. Losses at the gene ends were 8 bases for V and 2 bases for J; bases not matched to a gene: 7. The DNA of the CDR3 is TGTGCCAGCAGCAGGGGGACTAGCGGGGGGGCCTACAATGAGCAGTTCTTC. Encoded protein: CASSRGTSGGAYNEQFF.

This clonotype was counted many times. The chain links TRBV7-3 to TRBJ2-4; 8 bases align to TRBD2. The CDR3 has 16 amino acids. Trimming took 5 bases from V and 3 from J; bases not matched to a gene: 9. The V gene's germline CDR1 is SGHTA and CDR2 FQGTGA. The CDR3 nucleotides read TGTGCCAGCAGCCCCCGAGCGGGAGTCGACAAAAACATTCAGTACTTC. This translates into CASSPRAGVDKNIQYF.

The sample holds many counts of this clonotype. V is TRBV9 and J is TRBJ2-7; 7 bases match TRBD1. This CDR3 is 14 amino acids long. CDR1 is SGDLS and CDR2 is YYNGEE in the germline V gene. Trimming at V came to 4 bases and at J to 3 bases, leaving 7 bases not matched to a gene. The CDR3 here is CASSRQGGVYEQYF. CDR3 sequence (DNA): TGTGCCAGCAGCCGACAGGGTGGGGTCTACGAGCAGTACTTC.

V and J are TRBV25-1 and TRBJ2-7; D is possibly TRBD1 (5 bases). The CDR3 extends over 13 amino acids. Germline loops: CDR1 MGHDK, CDR2 SYGVNS. The germline V and J ends were trimmed by 3 bases and 4 bases, with 10 bases remaining between them. CDR3 in amino acids: CASSDRVPYEQYF. DNA for the CDR3: TGTGCCAGCAGTGACAGGGTTCCATACGAGCAGTACTTC.

This clonotype was counted ten times or more. The chain is built from TRBV30 and TRBJ1-4; no clear D. The germline V gene encodes CDR1 GTSNPN and CDR2 SVGIG (reference sequence). The CDR3 extends over 12 amino acids. Between the trimmed V and J ends, which lost 4 bases and 5 bases, there was a span of 8 bases. CDR3 sequence reads: CAWTASNEKLFF. In DNA form, the CDR3 reads TGTGCCTGGACGGCCAGCAATGAAAAACTGTTTTTT.

This clonotype was counted ten times or more. The junction departs from the called germline gene at one end, perhaps through a read error. This chain connects TRBV5-3 to TRBJ2-2, with 7 bases fitting TRBD2. TRBV5-3 is recorded as an ORF, its role being uncertain. This CDR3 contains 14 residues. Here the CDR3 DNA reads TGTGCCAGCAGCTCAGCGGGAAACACCGGGGAGCTGTTTTTT. It specifies CASSSAGNTGELFF.

Concerning this clonotype: A far larger clone is only one base removed, so a read error is likely. V usage is TRBV7-2 and J usage is TRBJ2-7, with 11 positions matching TRBD1. Germline values: CDR1 SGHTA, CDR2 FQGNSA. V lost 5 bases, J lost 3 bases, and 3 bases stayed unmatched. The CDR3 has 14 residues. The CDR3 DNA is TGTGCCAGCAGCACCGGGACAGGGGGCTACGAGCAGTACTTC. Its translation is CASSTGTGGYEQYF.

The table lists this clonotype with many counts. J is TRBJ2-5 and V is TRBV7-2; D is possibly TRBD2 (5 bases). Between the trimmed V and J ends, which lost 5 bases and 0 bases, there was a span of 16 bases. Germline assignment: CDR1 SGHTA and CDR2 FQGNSA. The CDR3 runs to 16 residues. The CDR3 region is CASSLRAGGYQETQYF. The CDR3 DNA is TGTGCCAGCAGCCTAAGGGCAGGCGGGTACCAAGAGACCCAGTACTTC. The full variable domain, rest sourced from reference TRBV7-2 and TRBJ2-5, is GAGVSQSPSNKVTEKGKDVELRCDPISGHTALYWYRQSLGQGLEFLIYFQGNSAPDKSGLPSDRFSAERTGGSVSTLTIQRTQQEDSAVYLCASSLRAGGYQETQYFGPGTRLLVL.

This clonotype was picked up many times. This chain links TRBV28 with TRBJ1-5; tentatively, D is TRBD1 (5 bases). This CDR3 is 17 amino acids long. The V gene lost 6 bases and the J gene lost 2 bases, with 20 bases spanning the gap. Germline lookup yields CDR1 MDHEN and CDR2 SYDVKM. CDR3 region: CASSLGGADVGNQPQHF. The CDR3 DNA is TGTGCCAGCAGCCTCGGAGGGGCCGACGTTGGCAATCAGCCCCAGCATTTT.

The rearrangement links TRBV13 to TRBJ1-1; maybe TRBD1 (5 bases). Germline V gene data show CDR1 as PRHDT and CDR2 as FYEKMQ (reference sequence). The CDR3 runs 13 residues. V was pared by 2 bases and J by 5 bases, with 9 bases between. This chain's CDR3 is CASSLRGGTEAFF. The CDR3 nucleotides read TGTGCCAGCAGCTTAAGGGGTGGGACTGAAGCTTTCTTT.

This clonotype was seen ten or more times. The chain links TRBV6-5 to TRBJ2-5; tentatively, D is TRBD2 (6 bases). Germline V gives CDR1 MNHEY, CDR2 SVGAGI. The CDR3 consists of 16 residues. The V and J ends lost 6 bases and 3 bases respectively, with 20 bases between them. As DNA, the CDR3 is TGTGCCAGCAGCCACCGGGACTCCGGAACCAAAGAGACCCAGTACTTC. It encodes CASSHRDSGTKETQYF.